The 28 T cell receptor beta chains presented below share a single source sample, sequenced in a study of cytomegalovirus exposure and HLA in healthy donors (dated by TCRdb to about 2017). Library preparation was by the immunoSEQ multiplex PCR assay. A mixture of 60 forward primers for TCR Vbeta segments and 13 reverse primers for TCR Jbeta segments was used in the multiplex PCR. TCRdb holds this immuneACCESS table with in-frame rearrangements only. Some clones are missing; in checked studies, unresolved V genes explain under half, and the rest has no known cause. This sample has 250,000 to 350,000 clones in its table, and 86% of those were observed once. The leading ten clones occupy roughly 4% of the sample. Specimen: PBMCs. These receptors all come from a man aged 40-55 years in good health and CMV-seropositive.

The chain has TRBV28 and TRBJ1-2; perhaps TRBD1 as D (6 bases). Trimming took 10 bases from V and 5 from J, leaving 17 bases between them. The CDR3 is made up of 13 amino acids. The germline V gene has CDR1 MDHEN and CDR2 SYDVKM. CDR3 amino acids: CATTRWGPYGYTF. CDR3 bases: TGTGCCACCACACGGTGGGGGCCATATGGCTACACCTTC.

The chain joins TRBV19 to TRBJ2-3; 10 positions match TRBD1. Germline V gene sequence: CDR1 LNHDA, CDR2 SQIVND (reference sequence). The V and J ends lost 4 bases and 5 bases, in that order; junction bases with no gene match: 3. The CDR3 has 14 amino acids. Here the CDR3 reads CASSRQGAGDTQYF. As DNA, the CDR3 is TGTGCCAGTAGTAGACAGGGGGCGGGAGATACGCAGTATTTT. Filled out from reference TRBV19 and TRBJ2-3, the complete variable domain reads DGGITQSPKYLFRKEGQNVTLSCEQNLNHDAMYWYRQDPGQGLRLIYYSQIVNDFQKGDIAEGYSVSREKKESFPLTVTSAQKNPTAFYLCASSRQGAGDTQYFGPGTRLTVL.

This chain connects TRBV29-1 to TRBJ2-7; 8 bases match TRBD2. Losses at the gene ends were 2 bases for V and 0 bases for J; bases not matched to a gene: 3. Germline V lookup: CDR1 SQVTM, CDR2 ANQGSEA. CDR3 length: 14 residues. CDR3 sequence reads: CSVEPREGSYEQYF. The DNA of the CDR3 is TGCAGCGTTGAACCCCGGGAGGGCTCCTACGAGCAGTACTTC.

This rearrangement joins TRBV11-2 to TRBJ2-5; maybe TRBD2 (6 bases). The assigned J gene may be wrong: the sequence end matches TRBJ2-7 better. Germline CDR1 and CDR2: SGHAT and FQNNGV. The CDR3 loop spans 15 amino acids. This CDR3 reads CASSLEGGPSYEQYF. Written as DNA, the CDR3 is TGTGCCAGCAGCTTAGAGGGAGGCCCCTCCTACGAGCAGTACTTC.

The CDR3 loop reads CATSRGGTGQISTEAFF. CDR3 nucleotide sequence: TGTGCCACCAGCAGAGGCGGGACAGGGCAGATAAGCACTGAAGCTTTCTTT. The V call is TRBV15, the J call TRBJ1-1; TRBD1 agrees at 9 bases. Looked up from germline, CDR1 is LNHNV and CDR2 is YYDKDF (reference sequence). The CDR3 has 17 residues. V shed 1 base and J 4 bases; nucleotides not matched to a gene: 10.

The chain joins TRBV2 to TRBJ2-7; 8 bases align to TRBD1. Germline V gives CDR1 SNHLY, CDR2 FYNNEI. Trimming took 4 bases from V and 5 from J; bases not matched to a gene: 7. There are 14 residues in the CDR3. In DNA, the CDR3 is TGTGCCAGCAGTGTCGGACAGGGAGACCACGAGCAGTACTTC. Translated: CASSVGQGDHEQYF. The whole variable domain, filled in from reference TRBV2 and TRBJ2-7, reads EPEVTQTPSHQVTQMGQEVILRCVPISNHLYFYWYRQILGQKVEFLVSFYNNEISEKSEIFDDQFSVERPDGSNFTLKIRSTKLEDSAMYFCASSVGQGDHEQYFGPGTRLTVT.

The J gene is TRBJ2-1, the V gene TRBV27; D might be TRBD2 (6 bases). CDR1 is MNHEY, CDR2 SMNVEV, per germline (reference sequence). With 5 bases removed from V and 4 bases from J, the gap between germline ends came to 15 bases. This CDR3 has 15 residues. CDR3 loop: CASSLASHPYNEQFF. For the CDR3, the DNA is TGTGCCAGCAGTCTAGCGAGTCATCCTTACAATGAGCAGTTCTTC.

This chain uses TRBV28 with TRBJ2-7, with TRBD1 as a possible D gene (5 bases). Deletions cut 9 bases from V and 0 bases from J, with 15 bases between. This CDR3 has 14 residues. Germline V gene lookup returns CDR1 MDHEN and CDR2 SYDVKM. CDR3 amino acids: CASLGDMSSYEQYF. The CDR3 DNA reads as TGTGCCAGTTTAGGGGATATGAGCTCCTACGAGCAGTACTTC.

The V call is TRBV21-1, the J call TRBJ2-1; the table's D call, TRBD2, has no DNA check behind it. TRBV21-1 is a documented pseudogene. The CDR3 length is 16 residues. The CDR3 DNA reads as TGTGCCAGCAGCTCACGGACTAGCGGAGAGATCAATGAGCAGTTCTTC. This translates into CASSSRTSGEINEQFF.

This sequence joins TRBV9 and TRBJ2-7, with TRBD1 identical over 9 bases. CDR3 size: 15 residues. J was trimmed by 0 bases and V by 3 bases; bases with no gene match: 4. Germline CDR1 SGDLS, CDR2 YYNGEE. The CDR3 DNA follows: TGTGCCAGCAGCGGGGGACAGGGAATCTCCTACGAGCAGTACTTC. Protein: CASSGGQGISYEQYF.

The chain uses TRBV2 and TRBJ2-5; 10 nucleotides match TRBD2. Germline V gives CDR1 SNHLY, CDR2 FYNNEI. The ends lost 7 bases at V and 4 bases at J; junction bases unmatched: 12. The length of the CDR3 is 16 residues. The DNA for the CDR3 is TGTGCCAGCATCGGAAGGCTAGCGGGAGTCCCAGAGACCCAGTACTTC. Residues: CASIGRLAGVPETQYF.

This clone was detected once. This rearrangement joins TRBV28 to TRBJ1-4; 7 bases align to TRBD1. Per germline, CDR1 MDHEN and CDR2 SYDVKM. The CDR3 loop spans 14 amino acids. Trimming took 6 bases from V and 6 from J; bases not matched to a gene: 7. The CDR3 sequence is CASRQQGTYEKLFF. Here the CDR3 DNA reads TGTGCCAGCAGGCAACAGGGGACCTATGAAAAACTGTTTTTT.

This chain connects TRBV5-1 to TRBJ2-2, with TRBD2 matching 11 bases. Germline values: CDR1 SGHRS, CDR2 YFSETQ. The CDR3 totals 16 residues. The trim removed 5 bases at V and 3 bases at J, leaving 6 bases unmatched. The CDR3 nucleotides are TGCGCCAGCAGGGCGCCGGGACTAGCGGACACCGGGGAGCTGTTTTTT. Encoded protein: CASRAPGLADTGELFF.

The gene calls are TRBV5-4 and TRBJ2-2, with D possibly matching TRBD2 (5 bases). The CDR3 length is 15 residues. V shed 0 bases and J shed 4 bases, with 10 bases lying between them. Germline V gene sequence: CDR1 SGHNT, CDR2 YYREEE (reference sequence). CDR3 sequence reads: CASSLGSETTGELFF. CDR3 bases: TGTGCCAGCAGCTTGGGTAGCGAGACCACCGGGGAGCTGTTTTTT.

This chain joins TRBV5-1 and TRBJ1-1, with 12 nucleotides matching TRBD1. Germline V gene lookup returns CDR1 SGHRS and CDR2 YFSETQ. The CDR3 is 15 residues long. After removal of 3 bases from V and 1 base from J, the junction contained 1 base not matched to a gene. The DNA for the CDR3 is TGCGCCAGCAGCTGGGGACAGGGGGCGAACACTGAAGCTTTCTTT. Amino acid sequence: CASSWGQGANTEAFF.

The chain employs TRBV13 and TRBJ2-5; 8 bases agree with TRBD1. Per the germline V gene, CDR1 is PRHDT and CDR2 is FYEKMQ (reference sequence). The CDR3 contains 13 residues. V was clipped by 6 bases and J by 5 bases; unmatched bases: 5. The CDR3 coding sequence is TGTGCCAGCAGATGGACAGGGCATGAGACCCAGTACTTC. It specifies CASRWTGHETQYF. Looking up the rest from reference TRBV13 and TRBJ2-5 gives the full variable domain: AAGVIQSPRHLIKEKRETATLKCYPIPRHDTVYWYQQGPGQDPQFLISFYEKMQSDKGSIPDRFSAQQFSDYHSELNMSSLELGDSALYFCASRWTGHETQYFGPGTRLLVL.

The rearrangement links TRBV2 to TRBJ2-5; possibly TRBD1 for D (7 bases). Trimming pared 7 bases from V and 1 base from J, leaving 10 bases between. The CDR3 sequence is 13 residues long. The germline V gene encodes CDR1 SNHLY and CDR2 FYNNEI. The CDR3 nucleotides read TGTGCCAGCACCAGGGGGGCCCAAGAGACCCAGTACTTC. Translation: CASTRGAQETQYF.

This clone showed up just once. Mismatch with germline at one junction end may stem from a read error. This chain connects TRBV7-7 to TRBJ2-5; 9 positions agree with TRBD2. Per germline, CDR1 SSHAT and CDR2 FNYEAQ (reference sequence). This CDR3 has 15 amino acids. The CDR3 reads CASSLAASGKETQYF. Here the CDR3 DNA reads TGTGCTAGCAGCTTAGCGGCTAGCGGGAAAGAGACCCAGTACTTC.

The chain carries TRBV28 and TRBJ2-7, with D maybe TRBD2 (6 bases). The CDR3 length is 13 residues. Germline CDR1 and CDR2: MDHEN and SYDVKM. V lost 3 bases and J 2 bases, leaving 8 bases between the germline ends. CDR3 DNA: TGTGCCAGCAGTTTTGGAGGGCCCTACGAGCAGTACTTC. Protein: CASSFGGPYEQYF.

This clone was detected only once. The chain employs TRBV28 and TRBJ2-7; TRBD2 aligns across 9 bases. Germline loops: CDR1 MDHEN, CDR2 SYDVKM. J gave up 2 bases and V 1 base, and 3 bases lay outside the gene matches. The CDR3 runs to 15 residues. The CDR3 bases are TGTGCCAGCAGTTTATTGGCTAGCGGGGCCTACGAGCAGTACTTC. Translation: CASSLLASGAYEQYF.

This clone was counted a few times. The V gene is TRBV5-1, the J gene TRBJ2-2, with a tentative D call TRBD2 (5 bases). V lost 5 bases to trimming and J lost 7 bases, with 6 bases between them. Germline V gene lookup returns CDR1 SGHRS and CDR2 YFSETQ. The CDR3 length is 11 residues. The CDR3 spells CASREGGELFF. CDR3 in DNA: TGCGCCAGCAGAGAGGGCGGGGAGCTGTTTTTT.

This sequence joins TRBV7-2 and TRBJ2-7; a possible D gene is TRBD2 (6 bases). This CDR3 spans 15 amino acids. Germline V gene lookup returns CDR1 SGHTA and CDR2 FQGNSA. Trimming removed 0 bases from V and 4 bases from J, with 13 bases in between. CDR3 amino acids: CASSLAEAGGYEQYF. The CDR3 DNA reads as TGTGCCAGCAGCTTAGCCGAAGCGGGTGGGTACGAGCAGTACTTC.

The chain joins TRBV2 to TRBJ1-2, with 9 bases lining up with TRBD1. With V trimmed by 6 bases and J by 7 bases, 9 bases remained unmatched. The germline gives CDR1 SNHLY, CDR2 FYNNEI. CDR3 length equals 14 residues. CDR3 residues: CASSRDRDLPGYTF. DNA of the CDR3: TGTGCCAGCAGCCGGGACAGGGATCTCCCTGGCTACACCTTC.

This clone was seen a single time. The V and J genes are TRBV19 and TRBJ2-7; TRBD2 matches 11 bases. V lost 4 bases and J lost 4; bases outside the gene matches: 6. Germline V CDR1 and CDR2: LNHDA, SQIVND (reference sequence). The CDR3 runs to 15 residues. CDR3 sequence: CASSTRLAGNYEQYF. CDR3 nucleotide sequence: TGTGCCAGTAGTACTAGACTAGCGGGAAATTACGAGCAGTACTTC.

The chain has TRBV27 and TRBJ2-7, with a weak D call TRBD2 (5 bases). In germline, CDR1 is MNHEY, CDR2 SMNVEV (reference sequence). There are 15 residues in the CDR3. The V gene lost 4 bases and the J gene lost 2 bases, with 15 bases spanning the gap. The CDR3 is CASSSPKRPAYEQYF. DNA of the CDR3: TGTGCCAGCAGTTCCCCCAAGCGGCCTGCCTACGAGCAGTACTTC.

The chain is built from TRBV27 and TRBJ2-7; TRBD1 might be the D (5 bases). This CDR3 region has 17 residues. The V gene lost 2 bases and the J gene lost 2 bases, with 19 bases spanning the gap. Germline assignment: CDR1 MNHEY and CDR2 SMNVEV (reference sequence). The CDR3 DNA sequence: TGTGCCAGCAGTTTAGGGTGGCAGGGAAAACAAACCTACGAGCAGTACTTC. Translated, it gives CASSLGWQGKQTYEQYF.

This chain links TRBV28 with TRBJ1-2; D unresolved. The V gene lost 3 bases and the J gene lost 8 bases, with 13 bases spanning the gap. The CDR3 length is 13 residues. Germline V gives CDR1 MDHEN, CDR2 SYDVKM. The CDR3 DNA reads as TGTGCCAGCAGTTTCGGGCCCCGGGAGGGCTACACCTTC. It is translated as CASSFGPREGYTF.

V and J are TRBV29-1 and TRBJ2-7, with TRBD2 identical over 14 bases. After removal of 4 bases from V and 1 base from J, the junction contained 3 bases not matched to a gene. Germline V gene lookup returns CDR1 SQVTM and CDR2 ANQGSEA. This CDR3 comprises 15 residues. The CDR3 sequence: CSVGGTSGRSYEQYF. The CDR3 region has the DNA TGCAGCGTTGGAGGGACTAGCGGGAGATCCTACGAGCAGTACTTC.